One and the same sample provided the 13 T cell receptor beta chains below, sequenced in a study of blood T cell repertoires in COVID-19. Method: immunoSEQ multiplex PCR; TCRdb's copy keeps in-frame clones and lacks some. Altogether 250,000 to 300,000 clones are present, 85% to 90% being singletons, with the ten largest covering about an eighth. The material sequenced was peripheral blood. Receptors originate from a woman aged 25 to 39 with COVID-19, enrolled during active disease.

The rearrangement joins TRBV19 to TRBJ1-5; 8 bases fit TRBD1. V dropped 5 bases and J dropped 7; count of bases not matched to a gene: 7. The CDR3 runs 14 residues. CDR1 is LNHDA and CDR2 is SQIVND in the germline V gene (reference sequence). The CDR3 DNA reads as TGTGCCAGTAGTTCACGGACAGGGAGGCAGCCCCAGCATTTT. Its translation: CASSSRTGRQPQHF.

This chain joins TRBV3-1 (or the pseudogene TRBV3-2) and TRBJ2-2, with D possibly being TRBD2 (5 bases). This CDR3 has 15 residues. Looked up from germline, CDR1 is LGHDT and CDR2 is YNNKEL (reference sequence). V lost 4 bases, J lost 6 bases, and 15 bases lay in between. The CDR3 is CASSPTPGIAGELFF. The CDR3 DNA follows: TGTGCCAGCAGCCCTACTCCGGGGATCGCCGGGGAGCTGTTTTTT.

The V call is TRBV4-1, the J call TRBJ2-2; D gene uncertain. Trimming cost V 1 base and J 3 bases, with 6 bases left between them. The CDR3 length is 14 residues. Germline assignment: CDR1 MGHRA and CDR2 YSYEKL. The CDR3, as DNA: TGCGCCAGCAGCCAAGGGCCAGACACCGGGGAGCTGTTTTTT. Translated, it gives CASSQGPDTGELFF.

The chain employs TRBV19 and TRBJ2-3; 9 bases match TRBD2. Germline CDR1 and CDR2: LNHDA and SQIVND (reference sequence). The CDR3 loop spans 16 amino acids. J gave up 6 bases and V 4 bases, and 11 bases lay outside the gene matches. The CDR3 spells CASSTLLAGIRDTQYF. CDR3 in DNA: TGTGCCAGTAGTACCCTTCTAGCGGGGATTAGGGATACGCAGTATTTT.

V gene TRBV19 combines with J gene TRBJ1-2, with no clear D. Between the trimmed V and J ends, which lost 3 bases and 3 bases, there was a span of 5 bases. The CDR3 runs to 12 residues. Germline CDR1 and CDR2: LNHDA and SQIVND (reference sequence). The CDR3 spells CASSISDYGYTF. The CDR3 nucleotides read TGTGCCAGTAGTATCTCAGACTATGGCTACACCTTC.

The V and J genes are TRBV4-2 and TRBJ1-4; the D gene is possibly TRBD1 (5 bases). The CDR3 has 16 amino acids. V was pared by 1 base and J by 8 bases, with 17 bases between. Germline loops: CDR1 LGHNA, CDR2 YNFKEQ. The CDR3 DNA is TGTGCCAGCAGCCAAGGGGGCTACATGGATAGCGAAAAACTGTTTTTT. Translating gives CASSQGGYMDSEKLFF.

Written as DNA, the CDR3 is TGTGCCAGCAGGGACAGGGGGCGCGGGAATCAGCCCCAGCATTTT. This encodes CASRDRGRGNQPQHF. This chain connects TRBV2 to TRBJ1-5; TRBD1 matches 11 bases. CDR1 and CDR2 from the germline V gene are SNHLY and FYNNEI. The CDR3 is 15 amino acids. With V trimmed by 6 bases and J by 4 bases, 5 bases remained unmatched.

The J gene is TRBJ1-1, the V gene TRBV27; D possibly corresponds to TRBD1 (5 bases). This CDR3 contains 19 residues. Germline V lookup: CDR1 MNHEY, CDR2 SMNVEV (reference sequence). The V end was cut by 5 bases, the J end by 0 bases, with 25 bases between. CDR3 sequence (DNA): TGTGCCAGCAGTCAATGGATCGACAGACAGTATCCTCTGAACACTGAAGCTTTCTTT. This encodes CASSQWIDRQYPLNTEAFF.

The J gene is TRBJ2-6, the V gene TRBV7-9, with a tentative D call TRBD1 (7 bases). The CDR3 spans 17 residues. Per germline, CDR1 SEHNR and CDR2 FQNEAQ (reference sequence). V was trimmed by 3 bases and J by 3 bases, leaving 15 bases between them. The CDR3 DNA is TGTGCCAGCAGCTTTTCAGGGGGGCCAGGTGGGGCCAACGTCCTGACTTTC. It yields the protein CASSFSGGPGGANVLTF.

J is TRBJ2-1 and V is TRBV7-8; maybe TRBD2 (5 bases). V was trimmed by 5 bases and J by 3 bases, leaving 11 bases between them. The V gene's germline CDR1 is SGHVS and CDR2 FQNEAQ. The CDR3 runs 14 residues. CDR3 DNA sequence: TGTGCCAGCAGCCTAGACTATCGCTACAATGAGCAGTTCTTC. Translation gives CASSLDYRYNEQFF.

The CDR3 bases are TGTGCCACCGAGGGACACCCCTACAATGAGCAGTTCTTC. Its protein is CATEGHPYNEQFF. The V gene is TRBV15, the J gene TRBJ2-1; TRBD1 might be the D (6 bases). CDR3 length equals 13 residues. Trimming cost V 8 bases and J 2 bases, with 10 bases left between them. Germline CDR1 is LNHNV and CDR2 is YYDKDF (reference sequence).

The chain carries TRBV6-1 and TRBJ2-2; D is uncertain. Germline loops: CDR1 MNHNS, CDR2 SASEGT. The CDR3 loop spans 12 amino acids. V was shortened by 6 bases and J by 4 bases, with 6 bases between the two germline ends. The CDR3 coding sequence is TGTGCCAGCAGCAGACTCACCGGGGAGCTGTTTTTT. Translated: CASSRLTGELFF.

The chain combines TRBV5-5 with TRBJ2-5; tentatively, D is TRBD2 (6 bases). The germline gives CDR1 SGHKS, CDR2 YYEKEE (reference sequence). The CDR3 covers 14 residues. Trimming cost V 0 bases and J 3 bases, with 9 bases left between them. This CDR3 reads CASSLAAGKETQYF. The CDR3, as DNA: TGTGCCAGCAGCTTGGCCGCGGGGAAAGAGACCCAGTACTTC. Full variable domain (outside the CDR3, taken from reference TRBV5-5 and TRBJ2-5): DAGVTQSPTHLIKTRGQQVTLRCSPISGHKSVSWYQQVLGQGPQFIFQYYEKEERGRGNFPDRFSARQFPNYSSELNVNALLLGDSALYLCASSLAAGKETQYFGPGTRLLVL.